This T cell receptor beta chain was found in a study of T cells of healthy individuals. Each CDR3 protein gets one entry after TCRdb re-called the 5' RACE reads with MiXCR. Of around 53,000 distinct CDR3 sequences listed, around 15% are singletons. There are 14 residues in the CDR3. The V gene's germline CDR1 is MNHEY and CDR2 SVGAGI. V was cut by 0 bases and J by 4 bases, with 10 bases left in between. The receptor was derived from a human donor in good health. This rearrangement joins TRBV6-5 to TRBJ2-7; D uncertain. The CDR3 DNA is TGTGCCAGCAGTTACTCGGACGGAAAGTACGAGCAGTACTTC. Translating gives CASSYSDGKYEQYF.